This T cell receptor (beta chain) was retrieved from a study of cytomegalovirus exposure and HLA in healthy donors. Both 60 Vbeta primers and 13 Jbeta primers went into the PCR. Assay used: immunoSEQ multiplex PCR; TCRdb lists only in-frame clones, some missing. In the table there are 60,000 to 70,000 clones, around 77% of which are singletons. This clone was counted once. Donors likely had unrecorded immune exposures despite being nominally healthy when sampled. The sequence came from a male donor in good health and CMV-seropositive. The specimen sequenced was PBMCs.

CDR3 region: CASSLGGAAPKQFF. CDR3 sequence (DNA): TGCGCCAGCAGCTTGGGCGGGGCCGCTCCGAAGCAGTTCTTC. This chain links TRBV5-1 with TRBJ2-1, with D maybe TRBD2 (6 bases). Deletions cut 0 bases from V and 11 bases from J, with 15 bases between. This CDR3 has 14 amino acids. The germline CDR1 and CDR2 sequences are SGHRS and YFSETQ.